Shown below are 31 T cell receptor beta chains from a single sample sequenced in a study of long-term antiretroviral therapy in people with HIV. At the survey level, the v3.0 immunoSEQ assay was run. This table comes from immunoSEQ multiplex PCR, and its TCRdb copy is limited to in-frame clones, with some not included. The top ten clones hold about 6% of a sample with 20,000 to 30,000 clones, roughly 83% of them seen once. Source: unsorted PBMCs, taken 0.7 years before starting antiretroviral therapy. These receptors were obtained from a young man with HIV.

The gene calls are TRBV27 and TRBJ2-3; D might be TRBD2 (7 bases). The V gene's germline CDR1 is MNHEY and CDR2 SMNVEV (reference sequence). Trimming removed 1 base from V and 3 bases from J, with 14 bases in between. There are 16 residues in the CDR3. CDR3 sequence reads: CASSLWRGQGTDTQYF. CDR3 DNA: TGTGCCAGCAGTTTATGGCGGGGGCAGGGGACAGATACGCAGTATTTT.

The chain employs TRBV27 and TRBJ1-1; no clear D gene. Germline CDR1 MNHEY, CDR2 SMNVEV (reference sequence). V shed 2 bases and J shed 0 bases, with 13 bases lying between them. The CDR3 length is 16 residues. This CDR3 is CASSLVAGTMNTEAFF. The CDR3 DNA reads as TGTGCCAGCAGTTTAGTGGCAGGTACCATGAACACTGAAGCTTTCTTT.

The rearrangement uses TRBV6-5 and TRBJ2-1; maybe TRBD1 (6 bases). V was cut by 6 bases and J by 2 bases, with 8 bases left in between. There are 13 residues in the CDR3. Germline lookup yields CDR1 MNHEY and CDR2 SVGAGI. In DNA, the CDR3 is TGTGCCAGCAGCAGACAGGCCTACAATGAGCAGTTCTTC. Residues: CASSRQAYNEQFF.

The chain combines TRBV11-2 with TRBJ1-2; unclear D gene. The germline CDR1 and CDR2 sequences are SGHAT and FQNNGV. Trimming shortened V by 1 base and J by 4 bases, and 13 bases separated the two germline ends. CDR3 length: 15 residues. The CDR3 sequence: CASSLAGNSGYGYTF. DNA for the CDR3: TGTGCCAGCAGCTTAGCTGGGAACAGTGGCTATGGCTACACCTTC.

The chain links TRBV4-1 to TRBJ2-7; TRBD1 matches 10 bases. This CDR3 is built from 13 residues. V dropped 4 bases and J dropped 6; count of bases not matched to a gene: 3. CDR1 is MGHRA and CDR2 is YSYEKL in the germline V gene. The chain's CDR3 is CASSPRDRGEQYF. CDR3 DNA: TGCGCCAGCAGCCCGAGGGACAGGGGCGAGCAGTACTTC.

The chain employs TRBV27 and TRBJ2-5, with 10 bases fitting TRBD2. Germline V CDR1 and CDR2: MNHEY, SMNVEV (reference sequence). This CDR3 is built from 17 residues. The V segment lost 6 bases and the J segment 0 bases; nucleotides outside the gene matches: 10. Here the CDR3 reads CASSLLTSGTYQETQYF. The CDR3 bases are TGTGCCAGCAGCCTTCTTACTAGCGGGACGTACCAAGAGACCCAGTACTTC.

The chain couples TRBV6-5 to TRBJ2-5; D may be TRBD1 or TRBD2 (5 bases each). Germline assignment: CDR1 MNHEY and CDR2 SVGAGI. The CDR3 covers 14 residues. The V end was cut by 6 bases, the J end by 1 base, with 12 bases between. In DNA form, the CDR3 reads TGTGCCAGCAGCACGGGACGGCGCCAAGAGACCCAGTACTTC. Translating gives CASSTGRRQETQYF.

V gene TRBV18 combines with J gene TRBJ2-1; no clear D gene. V lost 3 bases and J lost 9, with 6 bases in between. The CDR3 runs 11 residues. Per the germline V gene, CDR1 is KGHSH and CDR2 is LQKENI. CDR3: CASSPLSEQFF. DNA for the CDR3: TGTGCCAGCTCACCTCTTTCTGAGCAGTTCTTC.

V is TRBV30 and J is TRBJ1-2, with 7 bases identical to TRBD1. The germline CDR1 and CDR2 sequences are GTSNPN and SVGIG (reference sequence). This CDR3 spans 15 amino acids. V was pared by 0 bases and J by 4 bases, with 8 bases of the junction left unmatched. This CDR3 reads CAWSVRKGGGYGYTF. CDR3 DNA: TGTGCCTGGAGTGTACGAAAAGGGGGCGGCTATGGCTACACCTTC.

The CDR3 reads CASSLTDTQYF. CDR3 DNA: TGTGCCAGCAGCCTTACAGATACGCAGTATTTT. The rearrangement links TRBV6-6 to TRBJ2-3; no reliable D call. Trimming pared 6 bases from V and 3 bases from J, leaving 4 bases between. This CDR3 contains 11 residues. CDR1 and CDR2 from the germline V gene are MNHNY and SVGAGI (reference sequence).

V is TRBV7-8 and J is TRBJ2-1; 11 nucleotides match TRBD2. Losses at the gene ends were 5 bases for V and 2 bases for J; bases not matched to a gene: 8. The CDR3 length is 17 residues. Germline CDR1 reads SGHVS; CDR2 reads FQNEAQ. The CDR3 DNA is TGTGCCAGCAGCCGACCGAAGGGACTAGCGGCCTACAATGAGCAGTTCTTC. Amino acids: CASSRPKGLAAYNEQFF.

The chain joins TRBV19 to TRBJ2-7; TRBD2 is a possible D gene (5 bases). The CDR3 is 15 residues long. Trimming left V 3 bases short and J 1 base short, with 13 bases between. In germline, CDR1 is LNHDA, CDR2 SQIVND (reference sequence). CDR3 region: CASSIGRGRSYEQYF. CDR3 bases: TGTGCCAGTAGTATTGGCAGAGGGCGATCCTACGAGCAGTACTTC.

The chain couples TRBV28 to TRBJ2-2; D not resolved. The ends were cut back, 2 bases at V and 4 bases at J, with 8 bases in the middle. The CDR3 runs to 14 residues. Per germline, CDR1 MDHEN and CDR2 SYDVKM. The CDR3 bases are TGTGCCAGCAGTTTAGGGGTGGTCACCGGGGAGCTGTTTTTT. Translated: CASSLGVVTGELFF.

This chain joins TRBV19 and TRBJ1-5, with unresolved D. This CDR3 has 13 residues. Trimming cost V 5 bases and J 9 bases, with 14 bases left between them. The germline gives CDR1 LNHDA, CDR2 SQIVND (reference sequence). The CDR3 here is CASSFEGSGPQHF. In nucleotides, the CDR3 is TGTGCCAGTAGTTTCGAAGGGAGTGGGCCCCAGCATTTT.

V usage is TRBV5-4 and J usage is TRBJ2-1, with 10 bases identical to TRBD2. CDR3 size: 16 residues. With 0 bases clipped from V and 4 bases from J, the junction kept 4 bases outside the gene matches. Germline CDR1 SGHNT, CDR2 YYREEE (reference sequence). The CDR3 DNA reads as TGTGCCAGCAGCTTGGAGCGGGAGGGCTTATACAATGAGCAGTTCTTC. Its protein product is CASSLEREGLYNEQFF.

This chain connects TRBV5-6 to TRBJ2-3; weak D call: TRBD2 (5 bases). Trimming took off 0 bases at V and 2 bases at J, with 19 bases between the two ends. This CDR3 contains 18 residues. Germline assignment: CDR1 SGHDT and CDR2 YYEEEE. The CDR3 sequence is CASSLVELVGSDTDTQYF. The CDR3 region has the DNA TGTGCCAGCAGCTTGGTGGAGCTAGTCGGTAGCGACACAGATACGCAGTATTTT. Looking up the rest from reference TRBV5-6 and TRBJ2-3 gives the full variable domain: DAGVTQSPTHLIKTRGQQVTLRCSPKSGHDTVSWYQQALGQGPQFIFQYYEEEERQRGNFPDRFSGHQFPNYSSELNVNALLLGDSALYLCASSLVELVGSDTDTQYFGPGTRLTVL.

The CDR3 region has the DNA TGTGCCATCAGTGTTGCCGGGGACAACTATGGCTACACCTTC. Its translation is CAISVAGDNYGYTF. The V call is TRBV10-3, the J call TRBJ1-2, with D maybe TRBD1 (5 bases). There are 14 residues in the CDR3. The V gene lost 4 bases and the J gene lost 2 bases, with 11 bases spanning the gap. The germline gives CDR1 ENHRY, CDR2 SYGVKD.

The chain joins TRBV30 to TRBJ2-5; the D is unclear. Germline V lookup: CDR1 GTSNPN, CDR2 SVGIG (reference sequence). Trimming pared 1 base from V and 6 bases from J, leaving 3 bases between. The CDR3 has 10 amino acids. CDR3 protein: CAWSAQTQYF. The CDR3 bases are TGTGCCTGGAGTGCACAGACCCAGTACTTC.

The CDR3 is CASSLGLAASYEQYF. As DNA, the CDR3 is TGTGCCAGCAGTTTGGGACTAGCGGCATCCTACGAGCAGTACTTC. The chain joins TRBV27 to TRBJ2-7; TRBD2 matches 11 bases. Per germline, CDR1 MNHEY and CDR2 SMNVEV (reference sequence). With V trimmed by 3 bases and J by 1 base, 2 bases remained unmatched. This CDR3 spans 15 amino acids.

The chain links TRBV28 to TRBJ2-2, with TRBD2 matching over 11 bases. The V and J ends lost 10 bases and 3 bases, in that order; junction bases with no gene match: 4. The CDR3 length is 14 residues. The germline CDR1 and CDR2 sequences are MDHEN and SYDVKM. This CDR3 reads CATALAGDTGELFF. CDR3 nucleotide sequence: TGTGCCACCGCACTAGCGGGGGACACCGGGGAGCTGTTTTTT.

The chain employs TRBV19 and TRBJ1-5; D not certain. From germline, CDR1 is LNHDA and CDR2 SQIVND (reference sequence). The CDR3 loop spans 15 amino acids. The V gene lost 4 bases and the J gene lost 0 bases, with 10 bases spanning the gap. The CDR3: CASSTYLFSNQPQHF. CDR3 sequence (DNA): TGTGCCAGTAGTACTTATCTGTTTAGCAATCAGCCCCAGCATTTT.

This clone was detected only a few times. The rearrangement uses TRBV5-1 and TRBJ1-1; no firm D call. The CDR3 has 13 amino acids. Germline CDR1 and CDR2: SGHRS and YFSETQ. The V end was cut by 7 bases, the J end by 5 bases, with 15 bases between. For the CDR3, the DNA is TGCGCCAGCCAATGGGGAGGTGAGACTGAAGCTTTCTTT. Amino acids: CASQWGGETEAFF. Combining the CDR3 with reference TRBV5-1 and TRBJ1-1 gives the whole variable domain KAGVTQTPRYLIKTRGQQVTLSCSPISGHRSVSWYQQTPGQGLQFLFEYFSETQRNKGNFPGRFSGRQFSNSRSEMNVSTLELGDSALYLCASQWGGETEAFFGQGTRLTVV.

The V gene is TRBV7-8, the J gene TRBJ1-3; 8 bases map to TRBD1. J gave up 4 bases and V 5 bases, and 7 bases lay outside the gene matches. Germline V gene sequence: CDR1 SGHVS, CDR2 FQNEAQ. The CDR3 sequence is 15 residues long. The CDR3 DNA follows: TGTGCCAGCAGCCCGAGGACAGGGCCCGGAAACACCATATATTTT. This translates into CASSPRTGPGNTIYF.

The table lists this clone with a count of one. CDR3 nucleotide sequence: TGTGCCAGCAGCCCGGGACAGGGGAATCAGCCCCAGCATTTT. This encodes CASSPGQGNQPQHF. The rearrangement links TRBV2 to TRBJ1-5; 10 bases agree with TRBD1. From germline, CDR1 is SNHLY and CDR2 FYNNEI. J gave up 4 bases and V 6 bases, and 3 bases lay outside the gene matches. There are 14 residues in the CDR3.

This CDR3 is CASSLDRTYSGNTIYF. CDR3 coding DNA: TGTGCCAGCAGTTTAGACAGGACCTACTCTGGAAACACCATATATTTT. The chain has TRBV28 and TRBJ1-3; weak D call: TRBD1 (6 bases). V lost 2 bases and J 0 bases, leaving 11 bases between the germline ends. Germline V gene sequence: CDR1 MDHEN, CDR2 SYDVKM. The CDR3 has 16 amino acids.

The rearrangement uses TRBV28 and TRBJ1-1, with D uncertain. Looked up from germline, CDR1 is MDHEN and CDR2 is SYDVKM. Trimming took off 6 bases at V and 4 bases at J, with 15 bases between the two ends. The CDR3 spans 14 residues. Here the CDR3 reads CASRRKRLGTEAFF. The DNA for the CDR3 is TGTGCCAGCAGACGGAAGAGGTTGGGCACTGAAGCTTTCTTT.

Concerning this clone itself: Other DNA sequences of this sample code for an identical CDR3. This rearrangement joins TRBV7-9 to TRBJ2-1, with TRBD2 matching over 13 bases. J lost 4 bases, V lost 3 bases, and 0 bases had no gene match. Germline lookup yields CDR1 SEHNR and CDR2 FQNEAQ (reference sequence). This CDR3 spans 15 amino acids. CDR3 region: CASSLGLAGYNEQFF. The CDR3 DNA reads TGTGCCAGCAGCTTGGGACTAGCGGGATACAATGAGCAGTTCTTC.

The rearrangement uses TRBV6-5 and TRBJ2-7; D tentatively fits TRBD1 or TRBD2 (5 bases each). Germline V CDR1 and CDR2: MNHEY, SVGAGI. Trimming took off 2 bases at V and 3 bases at J, with 14 bases between the two ends. The CDR3 is 15 residues long. The chain's CDR3 is CASSYPGPMGYEQYF. The DNA for the CDR3 is TGTGCCAGCAGTTACCCGGGACCGATGGGCTACGAGCAGTACTTC.

The chain carries TRBV5-1 and TRBJ2-3, with 8 nucleotides matching TRBD1. Germline V gives CDR1 SGHRS, CDR2 YFSETQ. This CDR3 has 15 amino acids. Losses at the gene ends were 3 bases for V and 4 bases for J; bases not matched to a gene: 7. CDR3 sequence: CASSSAADRADTQYF. In DNA form, the CDR3 reads TGCGCCAGCAGCTCGGCCGCGGACAGGGCAGATACGCAGTATTTT.

This sequence joins TRBV5-1 and TRBJ2-2; 9 nucleotides match TRBD1. The CDR3 has 17 amino acids. V was clipped by 4 bases and J by 0 bases; unmatched bases: 7. Per germline, CDR1 SGHRS and CDR2 YFSETQ. The CDR3, as DNA: TGCGCCAGCAGCCGGTTGGACAGGGGTGCGAACACCGGGGAGCTGTTTTTT. The encoded protein is CASSRLDRGANTGELFF.

The chain is built from TRBV11-2 and TRBJ2-3, with a possible D match to TRBD1 (5 bases). Trimming removed 3 bases from V and 4 bases from J, with 11 bases in between. The CDR3 extends over 14 amino acids. The germline gives CDR1 SGHAT, CDR2 FQNNGV. CDR3 bases: TGTGCCAGCAGCTTCCCAGGGTTGGCAGATACGCAGTATTTT. This gives the protein CASSFPGLADTQYF. Combining the CDR3 with reference TRBV11-2 and TRBJ2-3 gives the whole variable domain EAGVAQSPRYKIIEKRQSVAFWCNPISGHATLYWYQQILGQGPKLLIQFQNNGVVDDSQLPKDRFSAERLKGVDSTLKIQPAKLEDSAVYLCASSFPGLADTQYFGPGTRLTVL.